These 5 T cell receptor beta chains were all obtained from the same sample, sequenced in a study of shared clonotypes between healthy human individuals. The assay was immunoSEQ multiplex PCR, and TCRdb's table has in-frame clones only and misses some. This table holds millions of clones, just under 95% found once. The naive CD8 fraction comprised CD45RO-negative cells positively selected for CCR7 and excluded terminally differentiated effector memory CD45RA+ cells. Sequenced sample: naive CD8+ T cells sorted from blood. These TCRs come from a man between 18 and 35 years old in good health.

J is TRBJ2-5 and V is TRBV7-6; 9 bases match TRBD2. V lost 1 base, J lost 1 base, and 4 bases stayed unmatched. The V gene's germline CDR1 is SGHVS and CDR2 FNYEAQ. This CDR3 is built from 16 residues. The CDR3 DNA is TGTGCCAGCAGCTTAGATCCTAGCGGGGCCCAAGAGACCCAGTACTTC. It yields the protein CASSLDPSGAQETQYF.

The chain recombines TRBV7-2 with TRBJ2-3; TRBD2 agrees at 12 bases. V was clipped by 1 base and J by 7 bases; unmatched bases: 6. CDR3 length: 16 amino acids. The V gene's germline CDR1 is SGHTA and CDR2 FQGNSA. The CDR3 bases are TGTGCCAGCAGCTTAGACGCGACTAGCGGGGGATATACGCAGTATTTT. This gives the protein CASSLDATSGGYTQYF. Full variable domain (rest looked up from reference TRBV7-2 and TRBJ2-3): GAGVSQSPSNKVTEKGKDVELRCDPISGHTALYWYRQSLGQGLEFLIYFQGNSAPDKSGLPSDRFSAERTGGSVSTLTIQRTQQEDSAVYLCASSLDATSGGYTQYFGPGTRLTVL.

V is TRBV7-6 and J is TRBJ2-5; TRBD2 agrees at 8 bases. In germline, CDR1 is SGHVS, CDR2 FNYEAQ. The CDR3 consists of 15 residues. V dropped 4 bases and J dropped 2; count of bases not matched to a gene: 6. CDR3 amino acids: CASSSKRGTQETQYF. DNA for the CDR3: TGTGCCAGCAGCTCCAAGCGGGGGACACAAGAGACCCAGTACTTC. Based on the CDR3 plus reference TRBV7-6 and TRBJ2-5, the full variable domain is GAGVSQSPRYKVTKRGQDVALRCDPISGHVSLYWYRQALGQGPEFLTYFNYEAQQDKSGLPNDRFSAERPEGSISTLTIQRTEQRDSAMYRCASSSKRGTQETQYFGPGTRLLVL.

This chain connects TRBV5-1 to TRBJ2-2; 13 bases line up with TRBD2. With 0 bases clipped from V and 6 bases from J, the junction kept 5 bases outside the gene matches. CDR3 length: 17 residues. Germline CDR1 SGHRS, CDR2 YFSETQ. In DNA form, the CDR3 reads TGCGCCAGCAGCTTGGCCGGGACTAGCGGGATGGCCGGGGAGCTGTTTTTT. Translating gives CASSLAGTSGMAGELFF. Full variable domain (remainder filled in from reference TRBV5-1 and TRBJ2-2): KAGVTQTPRYLIKTRGQQVTLSCSPISGHRSVSWYQQTPGQGLQFLFEYFSETQRNKGNFPGRFSGRQFSNSRSEMNVSTLELGDSALYLCASSLAGTSGMAGELFFGEGSRLTVL.

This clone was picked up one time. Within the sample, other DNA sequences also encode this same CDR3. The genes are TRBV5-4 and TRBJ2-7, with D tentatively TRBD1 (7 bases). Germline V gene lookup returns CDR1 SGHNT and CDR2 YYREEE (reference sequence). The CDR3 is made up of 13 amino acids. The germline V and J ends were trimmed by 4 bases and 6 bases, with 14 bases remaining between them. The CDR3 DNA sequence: TGTGCCAGCAGCCTGGGGCAGGGGGGCGAGCAGTACTTC. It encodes CASSLGQGGEQYF.